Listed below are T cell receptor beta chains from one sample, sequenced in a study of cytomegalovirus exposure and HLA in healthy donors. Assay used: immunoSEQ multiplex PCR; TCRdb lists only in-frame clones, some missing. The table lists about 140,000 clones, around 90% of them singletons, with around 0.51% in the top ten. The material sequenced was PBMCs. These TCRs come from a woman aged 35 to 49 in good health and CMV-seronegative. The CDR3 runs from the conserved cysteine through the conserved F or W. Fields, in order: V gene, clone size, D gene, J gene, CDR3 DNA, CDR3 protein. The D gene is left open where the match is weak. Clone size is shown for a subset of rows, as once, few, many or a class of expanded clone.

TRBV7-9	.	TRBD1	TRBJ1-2	TGTGCCAGCAGCTTAGACAGGGGAGACTATGGCTACACCTTC	CASSLDRGDYGYTF
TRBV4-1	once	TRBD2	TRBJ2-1	TGCGCCAGCAGCCCCCCAGCGGGAGGGAACAATGAGCAGTTCTTC	CASSPPAGGNNEQFF
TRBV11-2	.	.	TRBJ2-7	TGTGCCAGCAGCTTAGGTTACGAGCGGGACGAGCAGTACTTC	CASSLGYERDEQYF
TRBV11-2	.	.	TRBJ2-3	TGTGCCAGCAGCTTGACAGGACGAAGCACAGATACGCAGTATTTT	CASSLTGRSTDTQYF
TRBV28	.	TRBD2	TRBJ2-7	TGTGCCAGCAGTTTTGACGCGGGAGGTTTCGAGCAGTACTTC	CASSFDAGGFEQYF
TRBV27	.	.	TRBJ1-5	TGTGCCAGCAGTTTGGCAGGCCATCAGCCCCAGCATTTT	CASSLAGHQPQHF
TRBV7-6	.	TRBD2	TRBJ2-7	TGTGCCAGCAGCTGGGGGACTACCTACGAGCAGTACTTC	CASSWGTTYEQYF
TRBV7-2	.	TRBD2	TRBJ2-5	TGTGCCAGCAGCCTCCTTGCCGGGAGGGAGACCCAGTACTTC	CASSLLAGRETQYF
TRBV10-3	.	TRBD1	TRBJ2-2	TGTGCCATCAGTGAGGGCAGGGGGACCGGGGAGCTGTTTTTT	CAISEGRGTGELFF
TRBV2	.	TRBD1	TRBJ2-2	TGTGCCAGCAGGACGGGACAGGAGACCGGGGAGCTGTTTTTT	CASRTGQETGELFF
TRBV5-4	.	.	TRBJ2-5	TGTGCCAGCAGCTCGCGACTGGCTCAAGAGACCCAGTACTTC	CASSSRLAQETQYF
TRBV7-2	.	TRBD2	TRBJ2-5	TGTGCCAGCAGCCCCCTAGCGGGAGGGGGGGAGACCCAGTACTTC	CASSPLAGGGETQYF
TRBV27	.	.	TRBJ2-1	TGTGCCAGCAGTTTCGTCGGGGGAAGGTATGAGCAGTTCTTC	CASSFVGGRYEQFF
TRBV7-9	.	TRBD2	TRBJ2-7	TGTGCCAGCAGCTCCTTAAGCGGGAGTTCCCCCTACGAGCAGTACTTC	CASSSLSGSSPYEQYF
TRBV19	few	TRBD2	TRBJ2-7	TGTGCCAGTAGTTCCGGACTAGCGGGAACTCACGAGCAGTACTTC	CASSSGLAGTHEQYF
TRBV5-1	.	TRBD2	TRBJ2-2	TGCGCCAGCAGCTTGGTCCCGGGACTAGCGGGAGGCGCGAACACCGGGGAGCTGTTTTTT	CASSLVPGLAGGANTGELFF
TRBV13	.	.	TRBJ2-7	TGTGCCAGCAGCGTCAGGGTCTCGTTGTCCTACGAGCAGTACTTC	CASSVRVSLSYEQYF
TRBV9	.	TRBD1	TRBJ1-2	TGTGCCAGCAGCGACACCGGGACAGCTCCTTATGGCTACACCTTC	CASSDTGTAPYGYTF
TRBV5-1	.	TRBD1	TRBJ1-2	TGCGCCAGCAGCTCGGACAGGACTAACTATGGCTACACCTTC	CASSSDRTNYGYTF
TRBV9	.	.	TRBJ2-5	TGTGCCAGCAGCCCCACGGGGGTGGAGACCCAGTACTTC	CASSPTGVETQYF
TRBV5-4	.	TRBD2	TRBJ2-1	TGTGCCAGCAGCACAGCGGGAGAGGGCTACAATGAGCAGTTCTTC	CASSTAGEGYNEQFF
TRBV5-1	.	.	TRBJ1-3	TGCGCCAGCAGCTTGGGGGCTAATCAGGGTGCCATATATTTT	CASSLGANQGAIYF
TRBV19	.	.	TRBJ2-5	TGTGCCAGTAGTACAAGGGGGCAAGAGACCCAGTACTTC	CASSTRGQETQYF
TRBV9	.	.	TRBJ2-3	TGTGCCAGCAGCGTAGTGCCCGGGGATACGCAGTATTTT	CASSVVPGDTQYF
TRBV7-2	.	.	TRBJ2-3	.	CASSLVFGGGAGGYF
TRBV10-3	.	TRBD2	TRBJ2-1	TGTGCCATCAGAGGACTAGCGGGAGATGAGCAGTTCTTC	CAIRGLAGDEQFF
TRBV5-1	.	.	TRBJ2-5	TGCGCCAGCAGCGCATCGATACAGGGTAGGGAGACCCAGTACTTC	CASSASIQGRETQYF
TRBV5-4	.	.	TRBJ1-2	TGTGCCAGCAGCTTGGCTCTATTGGGACAAGGTGATGGCTACACCTTC	CASSLALLGQGDGYTF
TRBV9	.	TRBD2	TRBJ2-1	TGTGCCAGCAGCGTTCCGGCGGGAGGGTACAATGAGCAGTTCTTC	CASSVPAGGYNEQFF
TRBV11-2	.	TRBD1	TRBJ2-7	TGTGCCAGCAGCCTGGTGACAGGGGGTCCCTACGAGCAGTACTTC	CASSLVTGGPYEQYF
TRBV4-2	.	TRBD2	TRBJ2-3	TGTGCCAGCAGCCAAGAACGGGCGGGAGGACCCACAGATACGCAGTATTTT	CASSQERAGGPTDTQYF
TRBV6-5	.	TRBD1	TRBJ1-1	TGTGCCAGCACCCCGGGACAGGGGGTTGTAGCTGAAGCTTTCTTT	CASTPGQGVVAEAFF
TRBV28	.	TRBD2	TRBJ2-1	TGTGCCAGCAGCCCTCGACTGGGACTAGCTTCCTACAATGAGCAGTTCTTC	CASSPRLGLASYNEQFF
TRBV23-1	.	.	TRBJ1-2	TGCGCCAGCCCTGCTGCGGTGCCTTATGGCTACACCTTC	CASPAAVPYGYTF
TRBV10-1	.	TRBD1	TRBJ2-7	TGCGCCAGCTCCGGAGGACAGGGGAAGGTAGCGGAATTGTACGAGCAGTACTTC	CASSGGQGKVAELYEQYF
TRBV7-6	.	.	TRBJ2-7	TGTGCCAGCAGTTCCGAGGGCGCGGACCCCAACGAGCAGTACTTC	CASSSEGADPNEQYF
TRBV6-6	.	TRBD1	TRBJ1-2	TGTGCCAGCAGTCCCTCGTACGGGGACAGCTATGGCTACACCTTC	CASSPSYGDSYGYTF
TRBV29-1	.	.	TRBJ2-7	TGCAGCGTTGAAGTCGGCGGACTGTACGAGCAGTACTTC	CSVEVGGLYEQYF
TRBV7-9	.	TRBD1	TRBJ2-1	TGTTCCAGCAGCTCGTCCCCGGGACAGGGGCAGTACAATGAGCAGTTCTTC	CSSSSSPGQGQYNEQFF
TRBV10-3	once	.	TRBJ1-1	TGTGCCATCACGGAGTTCTTGAACACTGAAGCTTTCTTT	CAITEFLNTEAFF
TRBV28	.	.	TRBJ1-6	TGTGCCAGCAGTGGGACTAGTTCACCCCTCCACTTT	CASSGTSSPLHF
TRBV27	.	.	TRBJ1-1	TGTGCCAGCAGTTTCGACAGGTTCACTGAAGCTTTCTTT	CASSFDRFTEAFF
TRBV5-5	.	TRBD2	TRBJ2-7	TGTGCCAGCAGCAGTGGACTAGCGGGAGCTTACTTC	CASSSGLAGAYF
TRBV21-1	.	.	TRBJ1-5	TGTGCCAGCAGCAAAGTACTAGAGAGGGATGGCAATCAGCCCCAGCATTTT	CASSKVLERDGNQPQHF
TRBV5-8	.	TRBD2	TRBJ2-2	TGTGCCAGCAGCTTTGCTAGCGGGAGTAATACCGGGGAGCTGTTTTTT	CASSFASGSNTGELFF
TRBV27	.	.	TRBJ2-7	TGTGCCAGCGGGGTAGGTGTGAGGGCCACCTACGAGCAGTACTTC	CASGVGVRATYEQYF
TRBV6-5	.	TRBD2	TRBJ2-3	TGTGCCAGCAGTTACTCGGGGGGAGGGCCGGCAGATACGCAGTATTTT	CASSYSGGGPADTQYF
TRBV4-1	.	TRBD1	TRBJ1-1	TGCGCCAGCAGCCAAGGGACAGGGGGCTTGAACACTGAAGCTTTCTTT	CASSQGTGGLNTEAFF
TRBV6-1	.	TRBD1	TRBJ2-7	TGTGCCAGCAGTGGGGCGAACAGGGGCGATGGTCCCTATGAGCAGTACTTC	CASSGANRGDGPYEQYF
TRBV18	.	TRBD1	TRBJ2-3	TGTGCCAGCTCACCCCCCAGCAGGGGGTGGGATACGCAGTATTTT	CASSPPSRGWDTQYF
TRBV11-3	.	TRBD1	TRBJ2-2	TGTGCCAGCAGCTTTATGGGACAGGGGTACACCGGGGAGCTGTTTTTT	CASSFMGQGYTGELFF
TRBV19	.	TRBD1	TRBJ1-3	TGTGCCAGTAGTAATCAGGGGGCCTTCTCTGGAAACACCATATATTTT	CASSNQGAFSGNTIYF
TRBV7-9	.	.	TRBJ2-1	TGTTCCAGCAGCATTCAGGGGAGCAATGAGCAGTTCTTC	CSSSIQGSNEQFF
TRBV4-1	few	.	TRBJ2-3	TGCGCCAGCAGCCAAGAAGGCGGGACCCGCACAGATACGCAGTATTTT	CASSQEGGTRTDTQYF